This TCR beta chain was recorded in a study of cytomegalovirus exposure and HLA in healthy donors. This clone was found a few times. Each donor's status was that of a healthy bone marrow donor. Primers included in the PCR were 60 Vbeta and 13 Jbeta primers. The protocol was immunoSEQ multiplex PCR, while the TCRdb copy is restricted to in-frame clones and leaves out a portion. This table holds about 130,000 clones, under 12% found once. This sequence originates from a woman aged 18-29 years in good health and CMV-seropositive. The sequencing input was PBMCs.

The CDR3: CASSAGQGAYEQYF. The DNA of the CDR3 is TGTGCCAGCAGCGCGGGACAGGGGGCATACGAGCAGTACTTC. V and J are TRBV11-1 and TRBJ2-7; TRBD1 matches at 12 bases. The trim removed 5 bases at V and 4 bases at J, leaving 3 bases unmatched. This CDR3 spans 14 amino acids. CDR1 and CDR2 from the germline V gene are SGHAT and FQDESV (reference sequence).